Below, 13 T cell receptor beta chains from the same sample are listed, as sequenced in a study of shared clonotypes between healthy human individuals. The table came from immunoSEQ multiplex PCR; TCRdb's copy has only in-frame clones and leaves some out. Among about 110,000 clones, 68% were seen once, and the ten largest hold roughly a quarter. Sequencing used memory CD8+ T cells sorted from blood. Subset noted: CD45RO+ cells pooled with CCR7-negative TemRA cells. These receptors were obtained from a woman aged 30 to 39 in good health.

This chain links TRBV13 with TRBJ1-2, with a tentative D call TRBD1 (5 bases). This CDR3 is built from 14 residues. Germline assignment: CDR1 PRHDT and CDR2 FYEKMQ (reference sequence). With 4 bases removed from V and 0 bases from J, the gap between germline ends came to 9 bases. The CDR3: CASSWGDANYGYTF. CDR3 nucleotides: TGTGCCAGCAGCTGGGGGGATGCTAACTATGGCTACACCTTC.

The V call is TRBV4-2, the J call TRBJ1-1; 8 nucleotides match TRBD1. The CDR3 spans 13 residues. With 1 base clipped from V and 8 bases from J, the junction kept 3 bases outside the gene matches. Germline assignment: CDR1 LGHNA and CDR2 YNFKEQ. The CDR3 DNA is TGTGCCAGCAGCCAAGCAGGGGGCCTCGAAGCTTTCTTT. It is translated as CASSQAGGLEAFF.

The chain couples TRBV10-3 to TRBJ2-3, with D unclear. Trimming left V 6 bases short and J 6 bases short, with 7 bases between. The germline V gene has CDR1 ENHRY and CDR2 SYGVKD. The CDR3 has 11 amino acids. The CDR3 DNA reads as TGTGCCATCAGATGCTGCGATACGCAGTATTTT. It codes for CAIRCCDTQYF.

The rearrangement links TRBV27 to TRBJ2-5; D could derive from TRBD1 or TRBD2 (5 bases each). Looked up from germline, CDR1 is MNHEY and CDR2 is SMNVEV (reference sequence). Trimming stripped 4 bases from V and 4 bases from J, with 13 bases between. This CDR3 contains 14 residues. The CDR3 DNA is TGTGCCAGCAGTTCCCCAGGGACGAGAGAGACCCAGTACTTC. Protein: CASSSPGTRETQYF.

The rearrangement links TRBV6-7 to TRBJ2-7; D not certain. TRBV6-7 is annotated as an ORF whose role is uncertain. The CDR3 length is 11 residues. The V and J ends lost 2 bases and 7 bases respectively, with 6 bases between them. In nucleotides, the CDR3 is TGTGCCAGCAGTTACGTGAGGGAGCAGTACTTC. Translated, it gives CASSYVREQYF.

The V gene is TRBV7-9, the J gene TRBJ2-1; TRBD2 is a possible D gene (5 bases). The V gene's germline CDR1 is SEHNR and CDR2 FQNEAQ (reference sequence). CDR3 length equals 12 residues. The V end lost 5 bases, the J end lost 6 bases, and 8 bases lay between the germline ends. This chain's CDR3 is CASSDYSNEQFF. Here the CDR3 DNA reads TGTGCCAGCAGCGACTACTCCAATGAGCAGTTCTTC. The variable domain in full, with the rest retrieved from reference TRBV7-9 and TRBJ2-1, is DTGVSQNPRHKITKRGQNVTFRCDPISEHNRLYWYRQTLGQGPEFLTYFQNEAQLEKSRLLSDRFSAERPKGSFSTLEIQRTEQGDSAMYLCASSDYSNEQFFGPGTRLTVL.

This clone was found a few times. The chain joins TRBV28 to TRBJ2-7; 9 bases fit TRBD1. Germline V gene data show CDR1 as MDHEN and CDR2 as SYDVKM. V trimming: 6 bases; J trimming: 4 bases; junction bases outside the gene matches: 10. The CDR3 loop spans 15 amino acids. The CDR3 protein is CASSDTGTGWYEQYF. DNA of the CDR3: TGTGCCAGCAGCGATACCGGGACAGGGTGGTACGAGCAGTACTTC.

The CDR3 region is CASSESMSAEQYF. The CDR3 nucleotides read TGTGCCAGCAGTGAAAGTATGTCCGCCGAGCAGTACTTC. The V gene is TRBV2, the J gene TRBJ2-7; D call uncertain. The CDR3 sequence is 13 residues long. CDR1 and CDR2 from the germline V gene are SNHLY and FYNNEI. V was shortened by 2 bases and J by 6 bases, with 11 bases between the two germline ends.

This clone showed up just a few times. The chain combines TRBV13 with TRBJ2-7; D is possibly TRBD2 (7 bases). V lost 8 bases, J lost 0 bases, and 20 bases lay in between. The CDR3 is 16 residues long. Germline loops: CDR1 PRHDT, CDR2 FYEKMQ (reference sequence). CDR3 coding DNA: TGTGCCAGCCGGGGGGCGGGAGCGTCTCCCTCCTACGAGCAGTACTTC. It encodes CASRGAGASPSYEQYF.

This clone was seen many times. The chain carries TRBV2 and TRBJ1-4, with D uncertain. Trimming stripped 3 bases from V and 8 bases from J, with 7 bases between. The CDR3 totals 12 residues. Germline CDR1 is SNHLY and CDR2 is FYNNEI. CDR3 loop: CASSDYTEKLFF. DNA of the CDR3: TGTGCCAGCAGTGATTACACCGAAAAACTGTTTTTT. Together with reference TRBV2 and TRBJ1-4, the CDR3 gives the full variable domain: EPEVTQTPSHQVTQMGQEVILRCVPISNHLYFYWYRQILGQKVEFLVSFYNNEISEKSEIFDDQFSVERPDGSNFTLKIRSTKLEDSAMYFCASSDYTEKLFFGSGTQLSVL.

The genes are TRBV4-1 and TRBJ2-7; TRBD2 agrees at 10 bases. The CDR3 spans 15 residues. Germline assignment: CDR1 MGHRA and CDR2 YSYEKL. V was pared by 4 bases and J by 2 bases, with 5 bases of the junction left unmatched. DNA of the CDR3: TGCGCCAGCAGCCCCCGAAGCGGGGGGGCCTACGAGCAGTACTTC. It encodes CASSPRSGGAYEQYF.

On this clone itself: Other DNA sequences in this specimen translate into the identical CDR3. The rearrangement joins TRBV4-1 to TRBJ2-3; 10 nucleotides line up with TRBD2. Germline assignment: CDR1 MGHRA and CDR2 YSYEKL. The length of the CDR3 is 15 residues. V shed 4 bases, J shed 6 bases, and the junction held 7 bases outside the gene matches. This CDR3 is CASSRLAGEGDTQYF. DNA for the CDR3: TGCGCCAGCAGCCGGCTAGCGGGAGAAGGGGATACGCAGTATTTT.

This clone has at least ten counts. The CDR3 spells CASSPPDRVNEKLFF. CDR3 nucleotide sequence: TGTGCCAGCAGCCCCCCGGACAGAGTGAATGAAAAACTGTTTTTT. The chain employs TRBV7-9 and TRBJ1-4, with D tentatively TRBD1 (6 bases). Trimming took off 5 bases at V and 5 bases at J, with 15 bases between the two ends. Looked up from germline, CDR1 is SEHNR and CDR2 is FQNEAQ (reference sequence). CDR3 length: 15 residues.